Below are 2 T cell receptor beta chains sequenced from a single sample in a study of OX40 agonist ivuxolimab in advanced cancers. Produced via immunoSEQ multiplex PCR; TCRdb's table is partial and in-frame only. Among 45,000 to 55,000 clones listed, around 84% were seen once. The sequencing here drew on CD4+ or CD8+ T cells sorted from blood, taken in a trial of the OX40 agonist ivuxolimab. The receptors come from an adult with an advanced solid tumor such as melanoma, head and neck, liver or kidney cancer.

The genes are TRBV30 and TRBJ2-5; TRBD2 agrees at 8 bases. The V and J ends lost 3 bases and 4 bases, in that order; junction bases with no gene match: 7. Germline V gene sequence: CDR1 GTSNPN, CDR2 SVGIG (reference sequence). The CDR3 is made up of 14 amino acids. The CDR3 coding sequence is TGTGCCTGGAGAAATCAAGCGGGAGTAGAGACCCAGTACTTC. This codes for CAWRNQAGVETQYF.

CDR3 bases: TGTGCCAGCAGCTCGATTAAAGGAGGCTACGAGCAGTACTTC. It yields the protein CASSSIKGGYEQYF. V and J are TRBV5-4 and TRBJ2-7; a possible D gene is TRBD2 (5 bases). Deletions cut 3 bases from V and 3 bases from J, with 13 bases between. Germline V gene lookup returns CDR1 SGHNT and CDR2 YYREEE (reference sequence). The CDR3 covers 14 residues.